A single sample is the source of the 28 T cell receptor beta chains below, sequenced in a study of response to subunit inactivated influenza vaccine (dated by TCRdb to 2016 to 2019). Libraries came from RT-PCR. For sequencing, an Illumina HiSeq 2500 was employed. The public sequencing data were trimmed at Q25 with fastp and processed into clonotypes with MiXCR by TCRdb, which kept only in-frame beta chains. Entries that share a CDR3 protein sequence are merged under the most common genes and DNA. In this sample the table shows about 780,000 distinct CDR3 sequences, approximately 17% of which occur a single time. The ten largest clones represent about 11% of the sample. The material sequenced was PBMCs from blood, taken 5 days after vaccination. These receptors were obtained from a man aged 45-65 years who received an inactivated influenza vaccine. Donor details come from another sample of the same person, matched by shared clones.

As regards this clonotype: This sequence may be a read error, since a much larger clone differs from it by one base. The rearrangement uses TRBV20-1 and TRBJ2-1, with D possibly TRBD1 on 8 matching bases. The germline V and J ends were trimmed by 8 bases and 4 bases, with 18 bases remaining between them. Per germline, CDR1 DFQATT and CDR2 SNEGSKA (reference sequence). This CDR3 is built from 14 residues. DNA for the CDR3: TGCAGTTCTGGAGGACAGGGAGGGTACAATGAGCAGTTCTTC. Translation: CSSGGQGGYNEQFF.

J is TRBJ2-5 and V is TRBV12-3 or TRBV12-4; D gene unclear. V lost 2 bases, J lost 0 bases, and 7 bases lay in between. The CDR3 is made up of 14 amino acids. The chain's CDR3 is CASSLSNYQETQYF. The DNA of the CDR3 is TGTGCCAGCAGTTTATCGAACTACCAAGAGACCCAGTACTTC.

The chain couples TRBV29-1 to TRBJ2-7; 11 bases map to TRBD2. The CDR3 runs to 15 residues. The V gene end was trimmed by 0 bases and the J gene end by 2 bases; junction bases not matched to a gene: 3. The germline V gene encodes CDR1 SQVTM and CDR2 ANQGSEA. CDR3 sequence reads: CSVEERLAGTYEQYF. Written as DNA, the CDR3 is TGCAGCGTTGAAGAGAGACTAGCGGGAACCTACGAGCAGTACTTC.

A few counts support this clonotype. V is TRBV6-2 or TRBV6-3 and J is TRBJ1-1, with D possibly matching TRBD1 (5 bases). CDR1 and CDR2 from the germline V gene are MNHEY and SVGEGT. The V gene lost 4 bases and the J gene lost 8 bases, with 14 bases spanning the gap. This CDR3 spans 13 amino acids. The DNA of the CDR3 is TGTGCCAGCAGTTCCCCGACAGAACTGGAAGCTTTCTTT. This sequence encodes CASSSPTELEAFF.

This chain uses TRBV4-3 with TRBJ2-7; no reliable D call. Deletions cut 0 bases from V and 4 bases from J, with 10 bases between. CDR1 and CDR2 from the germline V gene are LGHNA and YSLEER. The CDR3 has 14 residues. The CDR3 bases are TGCGCCAGCAGCCAAGATCCCAATAGGTACGAGCAGTACTTC. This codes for CASSQDPNRYEQYF.

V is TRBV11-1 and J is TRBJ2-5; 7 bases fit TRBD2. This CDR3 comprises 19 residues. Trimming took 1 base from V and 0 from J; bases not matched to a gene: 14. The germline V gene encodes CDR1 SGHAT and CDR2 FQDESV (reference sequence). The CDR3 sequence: CASSLDGGRVWLNQETQYF. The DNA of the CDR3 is TGTGCCAGCAGCTTAGATGGCGGGAGAGTTTGGCTAAACCAAGAGACCCAGTACTTC.

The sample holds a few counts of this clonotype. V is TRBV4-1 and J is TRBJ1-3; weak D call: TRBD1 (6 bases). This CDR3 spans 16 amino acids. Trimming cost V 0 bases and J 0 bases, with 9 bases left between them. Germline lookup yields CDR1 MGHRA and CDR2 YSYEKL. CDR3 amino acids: CASSQERDISGNTIYF. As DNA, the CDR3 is TGCGCCAGCAGCCAAGAAAGGGACATCTCTGGAAACACCATATATTTT.

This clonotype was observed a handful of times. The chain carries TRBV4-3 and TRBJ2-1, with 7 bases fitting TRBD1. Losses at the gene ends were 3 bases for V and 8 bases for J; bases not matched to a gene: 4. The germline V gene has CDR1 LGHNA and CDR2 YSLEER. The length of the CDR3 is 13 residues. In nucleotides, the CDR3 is TGCGCCAGCAGCCAGGACAGGTTCTATGAGCAGTTCTTC. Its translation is CASSQDRFYEQFF.

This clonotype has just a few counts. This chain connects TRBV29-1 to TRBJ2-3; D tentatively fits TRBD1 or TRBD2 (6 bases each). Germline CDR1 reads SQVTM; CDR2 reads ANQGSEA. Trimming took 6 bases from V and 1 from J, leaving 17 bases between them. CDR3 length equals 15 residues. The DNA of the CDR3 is TGCAGCGTCAGAGGGGGGAGAGGGGGCACAGATACGCAGTATTTT. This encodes CSVRGGRGGTDTQYF.

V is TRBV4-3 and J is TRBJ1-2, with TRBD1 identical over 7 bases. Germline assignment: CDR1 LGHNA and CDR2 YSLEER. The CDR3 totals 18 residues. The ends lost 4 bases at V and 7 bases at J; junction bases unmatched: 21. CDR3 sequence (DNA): TGCGCCAGCAGCCGAAAGGGAGATCAACCGGGACAGACGTCTGGCTACACCTTC. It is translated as CASSRKGDQPGQTSGYTF.

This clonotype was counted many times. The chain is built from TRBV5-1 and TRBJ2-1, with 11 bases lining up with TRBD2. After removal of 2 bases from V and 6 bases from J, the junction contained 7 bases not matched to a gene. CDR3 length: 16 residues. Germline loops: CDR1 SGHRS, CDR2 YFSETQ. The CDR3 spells CASSFLTSGRRNEQFF. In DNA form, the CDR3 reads TGCGCCAGCAGCTTCCTCACTAGCGGGAGACGCAATGAGCAGTTCTTC.

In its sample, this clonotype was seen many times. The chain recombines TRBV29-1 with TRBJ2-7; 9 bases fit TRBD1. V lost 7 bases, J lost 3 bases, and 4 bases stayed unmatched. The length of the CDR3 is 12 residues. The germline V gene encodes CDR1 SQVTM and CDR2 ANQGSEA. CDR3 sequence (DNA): TGCAGCGGGGTGGACAGGGGCTACGAGCAGTACTTC. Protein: CSGVDRGYEQYF.

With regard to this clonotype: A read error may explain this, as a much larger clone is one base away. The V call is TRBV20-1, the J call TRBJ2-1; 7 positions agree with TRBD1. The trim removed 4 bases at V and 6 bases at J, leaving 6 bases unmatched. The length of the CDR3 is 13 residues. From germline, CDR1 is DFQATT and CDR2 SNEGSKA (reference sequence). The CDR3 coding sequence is TGCAGTGCTATACCGTACAGGGGCAATGAGCAGTTCTTC. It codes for CSAIPYRGNEQFF.

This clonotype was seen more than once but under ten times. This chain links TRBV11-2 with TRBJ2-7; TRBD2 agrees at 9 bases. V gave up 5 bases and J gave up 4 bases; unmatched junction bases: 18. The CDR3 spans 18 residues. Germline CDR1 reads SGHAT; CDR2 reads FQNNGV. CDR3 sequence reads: CASSPNVAGALQFYEQYF. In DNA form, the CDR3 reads TGTGCCAGCAGCCCTAACGTAGCGGGAGCCCTGCAATTTTACGAGCAGTACTTC. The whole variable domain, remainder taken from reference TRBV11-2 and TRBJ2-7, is EAGVAQSPRYKIIEKRQSVAFWCNPISGHATLYWYQQILGQGPKLLIQFQNNGVVDDSQLPKDRFSAERLKGVDSTLKIQPAKLEDSAVYLCASSPNVAGALQFYEQYFGPGTRLTVT.

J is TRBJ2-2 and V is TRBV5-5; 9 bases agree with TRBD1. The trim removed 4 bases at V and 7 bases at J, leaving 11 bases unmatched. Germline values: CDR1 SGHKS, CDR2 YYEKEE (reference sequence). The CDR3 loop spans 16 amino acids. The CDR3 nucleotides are TGTGCCAGCAGCCCCGGACAGGGGAAGTTGGGCGGGGAGCTGTTTTTT. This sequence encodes CASSPGQGKLGGELFF.

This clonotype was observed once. The CDR3 loop reads CASSQGLLNTQYF. The CDR3 DNA reads as TGTGCCAGCAGCCAAGGCTTACTGAATACGCAGTATTTT. The chain carries TRBV14 and TRBJ2-3; D is undetermined. V lost 1 base and J 7 bases, leaving 9 bases between the germline ends. CDR1 and CDR2 (germline): SGHDN, FVKESK. There are 13 residues in the CDR3.

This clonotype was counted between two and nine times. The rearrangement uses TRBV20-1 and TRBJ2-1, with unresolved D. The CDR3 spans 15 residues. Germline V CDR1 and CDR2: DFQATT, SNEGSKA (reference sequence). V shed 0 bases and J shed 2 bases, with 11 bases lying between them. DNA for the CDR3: TGCAGTGCTAGAGATTCCGGAGCCCCCTACAATGAGCAGTTCTTC. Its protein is CSARDSGAPYNEQFF.

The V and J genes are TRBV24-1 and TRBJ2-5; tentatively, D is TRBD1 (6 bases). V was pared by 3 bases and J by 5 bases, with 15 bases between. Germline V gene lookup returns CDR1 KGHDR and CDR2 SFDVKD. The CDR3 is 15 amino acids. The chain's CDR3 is CATSDPGTPVETQYF. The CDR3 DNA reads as TGTGCCACCAGTGATCCCGGGACACCCGTTGAGACCCAGTACTTC.

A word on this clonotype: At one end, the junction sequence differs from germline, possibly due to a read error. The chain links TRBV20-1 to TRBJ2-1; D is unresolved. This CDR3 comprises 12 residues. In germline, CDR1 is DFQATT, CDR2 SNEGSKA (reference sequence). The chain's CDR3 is CSARDIVPEQIF. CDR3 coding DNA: TGCAGTGCTAGAGATATCGTGCCTGAGCAGATTTTC.

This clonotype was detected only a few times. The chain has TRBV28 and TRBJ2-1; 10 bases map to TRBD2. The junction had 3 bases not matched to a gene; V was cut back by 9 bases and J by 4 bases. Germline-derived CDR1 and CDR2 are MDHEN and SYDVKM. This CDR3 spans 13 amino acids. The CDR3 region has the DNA TGTGCCAGTGCTAGCGGGGGTTACAATGAGCAGTTCTTC. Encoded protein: CASASGGYNEQFF.

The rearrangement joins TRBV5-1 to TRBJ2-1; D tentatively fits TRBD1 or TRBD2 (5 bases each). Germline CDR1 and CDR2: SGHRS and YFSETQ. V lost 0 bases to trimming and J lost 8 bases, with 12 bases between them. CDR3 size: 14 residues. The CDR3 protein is CASSLGGRMDEQFF. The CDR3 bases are TGCGCCAGCAGCTTGGGGGGGAGAATGGATGAGCAGTTCTTC.

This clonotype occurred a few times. The CDR3 bases are TGTGCCAGCAGCGCTATAGCGGGAGGGCAGACCGGGGAGCTGTTTTTT. Residues: CASSAIAGGQTGELFF. This rearrangement joins TRBV9 to TRBJ2-2; 11 bases are shared with TRBD2. Germline V CDR1 and CDR2: SGDLS, YYNGEE. The CDR3 totals 16 residues. V shed 3 bases, J shed 5 bases, and the junction held 6 bases outside the gene matches.

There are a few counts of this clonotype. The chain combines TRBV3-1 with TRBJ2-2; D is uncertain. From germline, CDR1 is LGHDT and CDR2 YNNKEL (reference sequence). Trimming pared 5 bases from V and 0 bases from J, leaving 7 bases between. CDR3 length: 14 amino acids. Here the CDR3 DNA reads TGTGCCAGCAGCTACCTTTCGAACACCGGGGAGCTGTTTTTT. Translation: CASSYLSNTGELFF.

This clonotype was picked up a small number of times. The CDR3 spells CSVDADGDWAFF. CDR3 DNA sequence: TGCAGCGTCGACGCGGACGGGGATTGGGCTTTCTTT. The rearrangement links TRBV29-1 to TRBJ1-1; D unclear. V lost 6 bases, J lost 11 bases, and 19 bases lay in between. This CDR3 comprises 12 residues. CDR1 and CDR2 (germline): SQVTM, ANQGSEA.

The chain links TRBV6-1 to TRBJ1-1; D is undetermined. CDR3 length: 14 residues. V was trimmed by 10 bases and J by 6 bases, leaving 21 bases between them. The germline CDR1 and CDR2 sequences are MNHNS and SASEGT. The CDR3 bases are TGTGCCACCCTTCCCACTCGTCCGCTGGCTGAAGCTTTCTTT. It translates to CATLPTRPLAEAFF.

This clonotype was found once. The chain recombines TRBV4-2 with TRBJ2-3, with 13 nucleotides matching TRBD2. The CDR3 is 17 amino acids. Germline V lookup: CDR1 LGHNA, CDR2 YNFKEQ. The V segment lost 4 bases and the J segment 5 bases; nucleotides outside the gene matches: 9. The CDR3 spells CASSLQGTSGMGDTQYF. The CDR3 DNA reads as TGTGCCAGCAGCCTCCAAGGGACTAGCGGGATGGGAGATACGCAGTATTTT.

The CDR3 reads CASSSEREGTQYF. DNA for the CDR3: TGTGCCAGCAGCTCAGAGCGGGAGGGGACCCAGTACTTC. The genes are TRBV5-6 and TRBJ2-5; 10 positions agree with TRBD2. With 3 bases clipped from V and 7 bases from J, the junction kept 3 bases outside the gene matches. CDR1 SGHDT and CDR2 YYEEEE come from the germline V gene. CDR3 length: 13 amino acids.

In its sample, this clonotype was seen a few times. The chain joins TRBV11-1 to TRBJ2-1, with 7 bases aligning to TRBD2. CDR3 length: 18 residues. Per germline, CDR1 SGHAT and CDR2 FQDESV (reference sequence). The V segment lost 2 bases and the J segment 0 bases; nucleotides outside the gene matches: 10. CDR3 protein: CASSLLMGLTFSYNEQFF. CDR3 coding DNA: TGTGCCAGCAGCTTACTTATGGGACTAACCTTCTCCTACAATGAGCAGTTCTTC.